The clone carrying this T cell receptor (beta chain) was picked up one time. The data were obtained in a study of blood T cell repertoires in COVID-19. Study context: There were acute and convalescent COVID-19 samples, and they came from the United States, Italy and Spain.

Original methodology: Reference gene primers were amplified, and this amplification served to estimate nucleated cell counts. Produced via immunoSEQ multiplex PCR; TCRdb's table is partial and in-frame only. Clonal size and the V and J genes are those of that table, whereas D and trimming came from the DNA. The data show 300,000 to 400,000 clones, roughly 90% seen once. One Seattle source followed patients from active infection through their disease course. Material: peripheral blood. The receptor's source is a woman in her thirties with COVID-19, enrolled during active disease.

CDR3 region: CASSVRQGFTDTQYF. As DNA, the CDR3 is TGTGCCAGCAGCGTGAGACAGGGATTCACAGATACGCAGTATTTT. This chain connects TRBV9 to TRBJ2-3; TRBD1 aligns across 7 bases. Per the germline V gene, CDR1 is SGDLS and CDR2 is YYNGEE. The CDR3 runs to 15 residues. V shed 2 bases and J 2 bases; nucleotides not matched to a gene: 5.